Listed below are T cell receptor beta chains from one sample, sequenced in a study of control samples from healthy donors and cancer patients. TCRdb's copy holds only in-frame clones and misses some; the assay was immunoSEQ multiplex PCR. The data contain roughly 84,000 clones, 90% to 95% of them singletons. Sequencing was performed on blood. These receptor sequences come from a man aged 45 to 65 in good health. The CDR3 runs from the conserved cysteine through the conserved F or W. Each record gives: V gene, D gene, J gene, clone size, CDR3 protein, CDR3 DNA. A D gene is named only where the DNA matches it firmly. Only some rows state a clone size, as once, few, many or a class for expanded clones.

>TRBV14|.|TRBJ2-5|.
CASSQVGVGRETQYF
TGTGCCAGCAGCCAAGTCGGGGTTGGAAGGGAGACCCAGTACTTC
>TRBV18|.|TRBJ1-1|.
CASSLSQYTEAFF
TGTGCCAGCTCACTTAGTCAGTACACTGAAGCTTTCTTT
>TRBV10-3|.|TRBJ1-4|.
CAISESQRGWDEKLFF
TGTGCCATCAGTGAGTCGCAGCGGGGTTGGGATGAAAAACTGTTTTTT
>TRBV21-1|.|TRBJ1-2|.
CASSKTRERTGHGYTF
TGTGCCAGCAGCAAAACACGAGAACGGACAGGGCACGGCTACACCTTC
>TRBV21-1|.|TRBJ1-4|.
CASGSGEGFGEKLFF
TGTGCCAGCGGATCTGGGGAGGGATTCGGTGAAAAACTGTTTTTT
>TRBV11-3|TRBD1|TRBJ1-1|.
CASSLGGTGNEAFF
TGTGCCAGCAGCTTAGGCGGGACAGGAAATGAAGCTTTCTTT
>TRBV6-2/TRBV6-3|.|TRBJ1-2|few
CASSYSPRDGAKYGYTF
TGTGCCAGCAGTTACTCGCCAAGGGACGGGGCCAAATATGGCTACACCTTC
>TRBV19|.|TRBJ2-3|.
CASNGGVTDTQYF
TGTGCCAGTAATGGAGGGGTAACAGATACGCAGTATTTT
>TRBV14|.|TRBJ2-3|.
CASSRRGPSTDTQYF
TGTGCCAGCAGCCGTCGGGGTCCCAGCACAGATACGCAGTATTTT
>TRBV6-5|TRBD1|TRBJ1-1|.
CASNRGKNTEAFF
TGTGCCAGTAACAGGGGCAAAAACACTGAAGCTTTCTTT
>TRBV4-3|.|TRBJ2-6|.
CASSLWRDSGANVLTF
TGCGCCAGCAGCCTATGGAGGGACTCTGGGGCCAACGTCCTGACTTTC
>TRBV5-6|TRBD1|TRBJ2-2|.
CASSSDRGAGELFF
TGTGCCAGCAGCTCGGACAGGGGCGCGGGGGAGCTGTTTTTT
>TRBV6-5|.|TRBJ2-5|.
CASSSRQSPQETQYF
TGTGCCAGCAGTTCGAGACAGAGTCCCCAAGAGACCCAGTACTTC
>TRBV5-6|.|TRBJ1-4|.
CASSGGSGALGRLFF
TGTGCCAGCAGCGGGGGTTCTGGGGCCCTGGGGAGACTGTTTTTT
>TRBV2|.|TRBJ1-5|once
CASSAQGPGQPQHF
TGTGCCAGCAGTGCCCAGGGCCCAGGTCAGCCCCAGCATTTT
>TRBV4-1|.|TRBJ2-3|.
CASSQEIRTDTQYF
TGCGCCAGCAGCCAAGAAATCAGAACAGATACGCAGTATTTT
>TRBV18|.|TRBJ2-3|.
CASSPASDTQYF
TGTGCCAGCTCACCAGCTTCAGATACGCAGTATTTT
>TRBV30|TRBD1|TRBJ1-1|.
CAWRSLTGRWTEAFF
TGTGCCTGGAGGAGTTTGACAGGGCGGTGGACTGAAGCTTTCTTT
>TRBV5-3|.|TRBJ2-2|.
CARSLGRMDNTGELFF
TGTGCCAGAAGCTTGGGGCGGATGGATAACACCGGGGAACTGTTTTTT
>TRBV18|.|TRBJ1-1|.
CASSSTGRGEAFF
TGTGCCAGCTCATCCACGGGTCGAGGTGAAGCTTTCTTT
>TRBV5-1|TRBD1|TRBJ2-2|.
CASSFPKGGTSYTGELFF
TGCGCCAGCAGCTTTCCCAAAGGGGGCACCTCTTACACCGGGGAGCTGTTTTTT
>TRBV3-1/TRBV3-2|TRBD1|TRBJ1-2|.
CASSPWTGYGYTF
TGTGCCAGCAGCCCCTGGACAGGATATGGCTACACCTTC
>TRBV5-1|TRBD1|TRBJ1-5|once
CASSLQGGSGQPQHF
TGCGCCAGCAGCTTGCAAGGGGGCTCGGGTCAGCCCCAGCATTTT
>TRBV13|TRBD1|TRBJ1-3|.
CASSSQGLGNTIYF
TGTGCCAGCAGCTCACAGGGGTTAGGGAACACCATATATTTT
>TRBV25-1|.|TRBJ1-6|.
CASSEYLLTRGSPLHF
TGTGCCAGCAGTGAATATTTGCTGACGCGGGGTTCACCCCTCCACTTT
>TRBV6-5|TRBD2|TRBJ2-3|.
CASTVAGRDTQYF
TGTGCCAGCACGGTAGCGGGGAGAGATACGCAGTATTTT
>TRBV29-1|TRBD2|TRBJ2-7|.
CSVRTGLGEQYF
TGCAGCGTGCGGACGGGACTAGGAGAGCAGTACTTC
>TRBV5-1|.|TRBJ2-1|.
CASSSSSSYNEQFF
TGCGCCAGCAGCTCATCTAGCTCCTACAATGAGCAGTTCTTC
>TRBV14|.|TRBJ1-4|.
CVPLGGGNEKLFF
TGTGTCCCCCTCGGGGGGGGAAATGAAAAACTGTTTTTT
>TRBV27|TRBD1|TRBJ2-7|.
CASRRAGGLGSYEQYF
TGTGCCAGCAGGCGTGCAGGGGGTCTTGGGTCCTACGAGCAGTACTTC
>TRBV6-2/TRBV6-3|.|TRBJ2-3|once
CASSARPSGVIGATDTQYF
TGTGCCAGCAGTGCTAGACCCTCGGGGGTTATAGGGGCCACAGATACGCAGTATTTT
>TRBV12-5|TRBD1|TRBJ1-2|.
CASGLLDREGYGYTF
TGTGCTAGTGGTTTGTTGGACAGGGAGGGGTATGGCTACACCTTC
>TRBV5-6|TRBD2|TRBJ2-3|.
CASSLAFRGGRSTDTQYF
TGTGCCAGCAGCTTGGCCTTCCGCGGGGGACGAAGCACAGATACGCAGTATTTT
>TRBV29-1|.|TRBJ1-4|.
CSVVWQANEKLFF
TGCAGCGTTGTCTGGCAGGCGAATGAAAAACTGTTTTTT
>TRBV19|.|TRBJ1-3|.
CASSPERFFSGNTIYF
TGTGCCAGTAGTCCCGAGAGATTCTTCTCTGGAAACACCATATATTTT
>TRBV2|.|TRBJ1-4|.
CASSGEGEKLFF
TGTGCCAGCAGTGGGGAGGGCGAAAAACTGTTTTTT
>TRBV5-5|.|TRBJ1-4|.
CASSLGLLTTNEKLFF
TGTGCCAGCAGCTTGGGACTCTTGACAACTAATGAAAAACTGTTTTTT
>TRBV7-9|.|TRBJ1-1|.
CASSLAVGGVAEAFF
TGTGCCAGCAGCTTAGCGGTTGGTGGGGTGGCTGAAGCTTTCTTT
>TRBV9|TRBD2|TRBJ2-7|.
CASSVGSSGANEQYF
TGTGCCAGCAGCGTAGGCTCAAGCGGGGCGAACGAGCAGTACTTC
>TRBV29-1|TRBD1|TRBJ2-2|.
CSVSTGGSGELFF
TGCAGCGTTTCTACAGGGGGCTCCGGGGAGCTGTTTTTT
>TRBV2|TRBD2|TRBJ2-5|.
CASSERLAGGMGYQETQYF
TGTGCCAGCAGTGAGCGCCTAGCGGGGGGTATGGGGTACCAAGAGACCCAGTACTTC
>TRBV5-4|.|TRBJ2-2|.
CASSWGTANTGELFF
TGTGCCAGCAGCTGGGGGACGGCGAACACCGGGGAGCTGTTTTTT
>TRBV3-1/TRBV3-2|.|TRBJ2-1|.
CASSQRTPRGSGEQFF
TGTGCCAGCAGCCAAAGAACCCCTCGGGGGAGCGGGGAGCAGTTCTTC
>TRBV6-5|.|TRBJ1-4|.
CASTWTNTEKLFF
TGTGCCAGCACATGGACTAATACTGAAAAACTGTTTTTT
>TRBV29-1|TRBD1|TRBJ2-7|.
CSVDPGGKDEQYF
TGCAGCGTTGACCCAGGGGGAAAGGACGAGCAGTACTTC
>TRBV12-3/TRBV12-4|.|TRBJ1-1|.
CASSLWGSEAFF
TGTGCCAGCAGTTTATGGGGCAGCGAAGCTTTCTTT
>TRBV5-4|.|TRBJ1-2|.
CASSLRSIRRDYGYTF
TGTGCCAGCAGCTTGCGATCGATCAGGAGGGACTATGGCTACACCTTC
>TRBV5-1|.|TRBJ2-7|once
CASSLDPGVGYEQYF
TGCGCCAGCAGCTTGGATCCCGGGGTAGGCTACGAGCAGTACTTC
>TRBV24-1|TRBD1|TRBJ2-5|.
CATSTTGKTQYF
TGTGCCACCAGTACGACAGGGAAGACCCAGTACTTC
>TRBV30|TRBD1|TRBJ1-2|.
CAWIQDRGHGYTF
TGTGCCTGGATCCAGGACAGGGGGCATGGCTACACCTTC